This is a list of T cell receptor beta chains from one sample in a study of blood T cell repertoires in COVID-19. Clones were read by immunoSEQ multiplex PCR, and TCRdb kept only the in-frame ones, dropping some. Counted here are about 140,000 clones, more than 70% occurring once; the ten biggest clones make up 5.5%. The sequenced sample was PBMCs or T cells enriched from blood (not recorded which). All receptors derive from a man aged 35 to 55 with acute COVID-19. Both conserved end residues are part of each CDR3. Fields, in order: J gene, V gene, clone size, D gene, CDR3 DNA, CDR3 protein. D genes are given only for firm matches. A row's size may be missing; if present it is once, few, many or a size class.

>TRBJ2-7|TRBV30|.|.
TGTGCCTGGAGCCCCGCAGCCTACGAGCAGTACTTC
CAWSPAAYEQYF
>TRBJ1-2|TRBV4-1|.|.
TGCGCCAGCAGCCAAGTAATACGGAGGGATCAGGACTATGGCTACACCTTC
CASSQVIRRDQDYGYTF
>TRBJ1-1|TRBV5-5|.|.
TGTGCCAGCAGCTTGGTACAGGGCGGGCCTGAAGCTTTCTTT
CASSLVQGGPEAFF
>TRBJ2-2|TRBV11-2|few|TRBD2
TGTGCCAGCAGCCAAAGTAGCGGGGGGCTCACCGGGGAGCTGTTTTTT
CASSQSSGGLTGELFF
>TRBJ2-2|TRBV9|few|TRBD2
TGTGCCAGCAGCGCGGGAGGGGAGAACACCGGGGAGCTGTTTTTT
CASSAGGENTGELFF
>TRBJ2-1|TRBV9|.|TRBD1
TGTGCCAGCAGCATCCGGGACAGGGGGCAGTCGGGAGGGCCTAATGAGCAGTTCTTC
CASSIRDRGQSGGPNEQFF
>TRBJ2-1|TRBV12-3/TRBV12-4|.|.
TGTGCCAGCACCAAGACTAGGAATGAGCAGTTCTTC
CASTKTRNEQFF
>TRBJ1-2|TRBV14|.|TRBD1
TGTGCCAGCAGCCGGACAGGGGCGAACTATGGCTACACCTTC
CASSRTGANYGYTF
>TRBJ1-4|TRBV30|.|.
TGTGCCTGCCCCGGAGATGAAAAACTGTTTTTT
CACPGDEKLFF
>TRBJ1-1|TRBV29-1|.|TRBD1
TGCAGCGCCGAAGGGACAGGGGTACCGTTAGCTTTCTTT
CSAEGTGVPLAFF
>TRBJ2-1|TRBV9|.|TRBD2
TGTGCCAGCAGCGTAGGTGGCGGGGGGCTCTTCAATGAGCAGTTCTTC
CASSVGGGGLFNEQFF
>TRBJ2-5|TRBV7-9|few|.
TGTGCCAGCAGCTTAGGGGCCACAGAGACCCAGTACTTC
CASSLGATETQYF
>TRBJ2-1|TRBV11-2|.|TRBD2
TGTGCCAGCAGACCTCAACCGGGGGGGCAATTCGATGAGCAGTTCTTC
CASRPQPGGQFDEQFF
>TRBJ2-1|TRBV2|.|.
TGTGCCAGCGGGCCCTGGGACTCCGACAATGAGCAGTTCTTC
CASGPWDSDNEQFF
>TRBJ1-1|TRBV9|.|TRBD1
TGTGCCAGCAGCTCGGACAGGGGGCCGACCACTGAAGCTTTCTTT
CASSSDRGPTTEAFF
>TRBJ2-5|TRBV5-4|few|.
TGTGCCAGCAGCTTGGAGCCCGCGGAGACCCAGTACTTC
CASSLEPAETQYF
>TRBJ1-3|TRBV6-5|.|.
TGTGCCAGCAGCCGACAGACTGGAAACACCATATATTTT
CASSRQTGNTIYF
>TRBJ1-6|TRBV2|once|TRBD1
TGTGCCAGCACAGAGAACAGGGGAGGTTCACCCCTCCACTTT
CASTENRGGSPLHF
>TRBJ1-2|TRBV2|.|.
TGTGCCAGCAGGGGAGGGCAGGGAGATGGCTACACCTTC
CASRGGQGDGYTF
>TRBJ2-1|TRBV4-1|.|TRBD2
TGCGCCAGCAGCCCCACCCAGGGGCGGGGGGCCACCCCGCTCGGCCTCAATGAGCAGTTCTTC
CASSPTQGRGATPLGLNEQFF
>TRBJ2-3|TRBV6-2/TRBV6-3|.|TRBD2
TGTGCCAGCAGTTACGGTTCTCGCAGCGGGGGAGCAGATACGCAGTATTTT
CASSYGSRSGGADTQYF
>TRBJ2-1|TRBV10-3|few|TRBD1
TGTGCCATCAGTGACCAGGGGGCCTACAATGAGCAGTTCTTC
CAISDQGAYNEQFF
>TRBJ2-2|TRBV6-5|.|.
TGTGCCAGCACTAACACCGGGGAGCTGTTTTTT
CASTNTGELFF
>TRBJ1-2|TRBV30|.|.
TGTGCCTGGAGTGTGGCCCCGGGGGGGGCGGGTTATGGCTACACCTTC
CAWSVAPGGAGYGYTF
>TRBJ1-3|TRBV18|.|.
TGTGCCAGCTCACCACCGGCCCCCACCTCGGGAAACACCATATATTTT
CASSPPAPTSGNTIYF
>TRBJ2-5|TRBV18|.|TRBD1
TGTGCCAGCTCACCCGGGACAGGGGAGAGGACCCAGTACTTC
CASSPGTGERTQYF
>TRBJ1-2|TRBV4-1|.|.
TGCGCCAGCAGCTACTATCCCAGGGGCACTAACTATGGCTACACCTTC
CASSYYPRGTNYGYTF
>TRBJ2-7|TRBV19|few|.
TGTGCCAGTAGAGACAGGCAAGGCGAGCAGTACTTC
CASRDRQGEQYF
>TRBJ2-7|TRBV4-1|.|TRBD2
TGCGCCAGCAGCCAAGACAGGGAGGGTGGCGAGCAGTACTTC
CASSQDREGGEQYF
>TRBJ2-7|TRBV28|.|TRBD1
TGTGCCAGTACTACCGGGACAGGGCCCTACGAGCAGTACTTC
CASTTGTGPYEQYF
>TRBJ1-4|TRBV5-1|.|.
TGCGCCAGCAGCCGGGCCCGAGGGGAAAAACTGTTTTTT
CASSRARGEKLFF
>TRBJ1-4|TRBV29-1|.|.
TGCAGCGTTGAGGGAGGACCTGCAACTAATGAAAAACTGTTTTTT
CSVEGGPATNEKLFF
>TRBJ2-1|TRBV6-5|.|TRBD1
TGTGCCAGCAGTCGCGACAGGGATGAGCAGTTCTTC
CASSRDRDEQFF
>TRBJ2-3|TRBV3-1/TRBV3-2|.|.
TGTGCCAGCAGCCAGATGAGGGCGACGGATACGCAGTATTTT
CASSQMRATDTQYF
>TRBJ2-1|TRBV15|.|TRBD2
TGTGCCACCAGCAGCTTCCTAGCGGGAGCCTACAATGAGCAGTTCTTC
CATSSFLAGAYNEQFF
>TRBJ2-3|TRBV19|.|.
TGTGCCAGTAGTATTAACCAGGGAACAGATACGCAGTATTTT
CASSINQGTDTQYF